This TCR beta chain was captured in a study of T cell responses to AZD1222 COVID-19 vaccine (dated by TCRdb to the early 2020s). For the wider study: A total of 233 trial participants underwent TCR sequencing, of whom about 200 had received two doses of AZD1222 and 26 had received two doses of the MenACWY control vaccine. Trial participants were enrolled by age into 18-55, 56-69 and 70-plus year subgroups, with 148, 28 and 57 TCR-sequenced participants respectively.

The CDR3 regions of human TCRbeta chains were analyzed by immunosequencing. The study's own analysis went as follows. Repertoire TCRs were checked for matches against a reference library of SARS-CoV-2-specific TCRs that had been generated using the MIRA antigen-specificity platform. Breadth was defined as the fraction of unique TCRs that were SARS-CoV-2-associated, and depth was defined as the fraction of total T cells that were SARS-CoV-2-associated. Using the MIRA data, each spike-specific TCR was mapped to the spike region that the TCR reacts to and placed in a CD4 or CD8 class. Log10-transformed breadth and depth values were compared by one-way ANOVA with Sidak's multiple comparisons tests. In TCRdb, the immuneACCESS table is reduced to in-frame sequences with V and J assigned. These tables do not hold every clone; where another copy was compared, an unresolved V gene accounts for under half, and the others remain unexplained. That table is the source of V, J and clone size, and D and trimming were worked out from the DNA. Within this sample are some 250,000 clones, with approximately 94% of them counted one time only. Of the sample, around 0.57% falls within the top ten clones.

Trimming removed 3 bases from V and 4 bases from J, leaving 19 bases between the germline ends. The CDR3 has 16 amino acids, counting the end cysteine and phenylalanine. CDR3 DNA only is kept here, 48 bases in frame from base 1. The germline V gene supplies CDR1 MNHEY and CDR2 SVGAGI. As concerns this clone: Its antigen specificity is not known. Base qualities are not at hand, and no much larger clone is one base apart.

The research as a whole found: Most participants were white British and females outnumbered males, and the authors suggested that clonal diversity may have been underestimated. Spike-specific TCR breadth and depth rose significantly after two AZD1222 doses compared with day 0 and with MenACWY recipients. Reportedly, almost half of the unique spike-specific TCRs recognized epitopes lying outside the regions that are mutated in the B.1.351 and B.1.1.7 variants. Conclusions about previously exposed vaccinees were limited because only six AZD1222 recipients were SARS-CoV-2 seropositive at baseline. The 56-69-year group was small, and its depth increase did not reach significance, likely because of low power. Because no day 14 peak-response samples were available, the repertoires could be characterized only after the peak T cell response. CD4 TCRs associated with the vaccine covered the entire spike protein, and the dominant responses were in regions 160-218 and 743-854.

Taken with the paper, the label for time point translates to: about 28 days (+/-7) after the second vaccine dose. AZD1222 recipients whose second dose came at about 4 weeks and those whose second dose came at about 12 weeks were combined into one group, since spike-specific TCR depth and breadth did not differ between the two schedules. Vaccinee samples were obtained from the UK trials COV001 and COV002, which included a single-blind randomized controlled phase 2/3 trial of AZD1222 (ChAdOx1 nCoV-19) in healthy adults. Trial participant PBMC samples were collected at day 0 and day 28 after the second dose for TCRbeta chain sequencing.

This receptor was identified in an adult who received the AZD1222 COVID-19 vaccine. Recombination joined TRBV6-5 with TRBJ2-7, with the D gene too uncertain to name. Specimen: peripheral blood, collected 28 days after the second AZD1222 dose. The DNA reads as follows: TGTGCCAGCAGTTATTCACTTATTGGAGTTTCTTACGAGCAGTACTTC. This codes for CASSYSLIGVSYEQYF.